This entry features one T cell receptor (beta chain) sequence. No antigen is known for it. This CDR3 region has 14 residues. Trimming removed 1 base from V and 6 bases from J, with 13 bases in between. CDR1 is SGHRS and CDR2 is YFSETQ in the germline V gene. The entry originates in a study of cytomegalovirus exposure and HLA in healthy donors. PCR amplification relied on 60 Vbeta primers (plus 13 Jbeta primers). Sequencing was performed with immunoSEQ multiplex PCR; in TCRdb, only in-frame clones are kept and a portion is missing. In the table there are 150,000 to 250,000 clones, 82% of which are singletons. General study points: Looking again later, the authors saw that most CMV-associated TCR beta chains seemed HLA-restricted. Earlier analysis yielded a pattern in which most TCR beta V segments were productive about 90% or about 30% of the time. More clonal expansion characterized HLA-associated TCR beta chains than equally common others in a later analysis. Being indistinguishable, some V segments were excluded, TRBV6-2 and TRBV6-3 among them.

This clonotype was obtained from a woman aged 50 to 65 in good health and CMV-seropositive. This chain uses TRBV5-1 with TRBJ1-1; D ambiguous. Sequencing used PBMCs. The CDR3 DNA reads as TGCGCCAGCAGCTTGTCCGAGGAAACGGCTGAAGCTTTCTTT. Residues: CASSLSEETAEAFF.